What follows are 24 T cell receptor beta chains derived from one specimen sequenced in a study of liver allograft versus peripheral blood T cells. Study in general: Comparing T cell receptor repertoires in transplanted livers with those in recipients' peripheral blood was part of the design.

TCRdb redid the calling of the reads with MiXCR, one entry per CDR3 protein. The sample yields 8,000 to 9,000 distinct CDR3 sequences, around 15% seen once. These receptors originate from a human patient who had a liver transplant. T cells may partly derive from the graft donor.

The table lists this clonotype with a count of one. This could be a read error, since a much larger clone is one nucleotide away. The DNA of the CDR3 is TGTGCCACTTCGACGACTAGCTTCGAGCAGTACTTC. It yields the protein CATSTTSFEQYF. This sequence joins TRBV6-6 and TRBJ2-7; 7 positions agree with TRBD2. The CDR3 totals 12 residues. V lost 10 bases to trimming and J lost 6 bases; unmatched junction nucleotides: 9. Germline loops: CDR1 MNHNY, CDR2 SVGAGI (reference sequence).

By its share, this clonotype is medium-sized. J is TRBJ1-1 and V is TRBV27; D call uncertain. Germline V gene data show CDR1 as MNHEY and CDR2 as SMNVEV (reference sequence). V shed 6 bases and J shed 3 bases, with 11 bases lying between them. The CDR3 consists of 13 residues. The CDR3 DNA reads TGTGCCAGCAGGGAGACAAGTTACACTGAAGCTTTCTTT. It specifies CASRETSYTEAFF.

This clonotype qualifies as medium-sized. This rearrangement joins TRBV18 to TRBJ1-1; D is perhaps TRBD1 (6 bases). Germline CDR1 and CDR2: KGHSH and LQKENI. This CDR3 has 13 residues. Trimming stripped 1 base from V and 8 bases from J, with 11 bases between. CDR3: CASSPLRTEEAFF. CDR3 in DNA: TGTGCCAGCTCACCACTTCGGACAGAAGAAGCTTTCTTT.

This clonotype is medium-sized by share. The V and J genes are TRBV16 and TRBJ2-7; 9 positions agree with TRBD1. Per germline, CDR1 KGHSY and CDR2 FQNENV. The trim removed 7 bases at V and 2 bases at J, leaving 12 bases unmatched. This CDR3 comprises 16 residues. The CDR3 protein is CASTTRGQGLTYEQYF. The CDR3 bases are TGTGCCAGCACCACTAGGGGACAGGGCCTAACCTACGAGCAGTACTTC.

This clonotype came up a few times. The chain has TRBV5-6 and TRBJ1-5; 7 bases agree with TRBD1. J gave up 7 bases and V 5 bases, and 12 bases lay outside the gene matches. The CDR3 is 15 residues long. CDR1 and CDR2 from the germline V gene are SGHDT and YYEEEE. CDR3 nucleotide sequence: TGTGCCAGCAGTCTTGGTAGGGGGCTTGGACAGCCCCAGCATTTT. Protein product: CASSLGRGLGQPQHF.

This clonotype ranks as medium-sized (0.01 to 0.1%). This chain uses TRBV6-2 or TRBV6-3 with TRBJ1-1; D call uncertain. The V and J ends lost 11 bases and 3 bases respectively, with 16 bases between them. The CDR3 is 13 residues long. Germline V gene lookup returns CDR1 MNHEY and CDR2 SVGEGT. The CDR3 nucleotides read TGTGCCGCGGGCGTCAATGGGTACACTGAAGCTTTCTTT. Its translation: CAAGVNGYTEAFF.

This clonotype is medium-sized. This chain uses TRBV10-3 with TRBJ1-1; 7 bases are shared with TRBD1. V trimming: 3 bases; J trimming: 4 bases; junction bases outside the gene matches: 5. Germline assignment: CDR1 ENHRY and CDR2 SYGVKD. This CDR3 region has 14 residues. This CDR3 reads CAISDQGVTTEAFF. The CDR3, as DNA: TGTGCCATCAGTGACCAGGGGGTGACCACTGAAGCTTTCTTT.

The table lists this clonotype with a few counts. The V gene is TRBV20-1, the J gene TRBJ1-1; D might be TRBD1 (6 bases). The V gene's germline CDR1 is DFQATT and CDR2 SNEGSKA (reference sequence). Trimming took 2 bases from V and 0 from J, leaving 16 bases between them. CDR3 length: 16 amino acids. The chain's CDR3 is CSARPSRTAMNTEAFF. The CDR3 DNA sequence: TGCAGTGCTAGACCTTCTCGGACAGCTATGAACACTGAAGCTTTCTTT.

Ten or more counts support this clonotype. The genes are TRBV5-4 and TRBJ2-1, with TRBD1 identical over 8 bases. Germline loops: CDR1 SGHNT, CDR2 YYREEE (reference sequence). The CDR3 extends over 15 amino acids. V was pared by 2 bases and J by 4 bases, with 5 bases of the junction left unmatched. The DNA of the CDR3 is TGTGCCAGCAGCTTAGGCAGGGGGCAGTACAATGAGCAGTTCTTC. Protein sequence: CASSLGRGQYNEQFF.

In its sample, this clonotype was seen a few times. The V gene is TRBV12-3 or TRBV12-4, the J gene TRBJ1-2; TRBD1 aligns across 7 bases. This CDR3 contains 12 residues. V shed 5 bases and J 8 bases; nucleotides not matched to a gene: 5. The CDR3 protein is CASSPRGGGYTF. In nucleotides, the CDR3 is TGTGCCAGCAGTCCCCGAGGGGGCGGCTACACCTTC.

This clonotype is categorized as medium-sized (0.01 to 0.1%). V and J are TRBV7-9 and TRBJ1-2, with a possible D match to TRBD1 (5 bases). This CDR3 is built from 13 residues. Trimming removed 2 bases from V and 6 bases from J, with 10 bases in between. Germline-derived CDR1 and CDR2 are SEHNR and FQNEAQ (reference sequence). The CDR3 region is CASSLSGRNGYTF. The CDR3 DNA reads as TGTGCCAGCAGCTTATCAGGGCGGAATGGCTACACCTTC.

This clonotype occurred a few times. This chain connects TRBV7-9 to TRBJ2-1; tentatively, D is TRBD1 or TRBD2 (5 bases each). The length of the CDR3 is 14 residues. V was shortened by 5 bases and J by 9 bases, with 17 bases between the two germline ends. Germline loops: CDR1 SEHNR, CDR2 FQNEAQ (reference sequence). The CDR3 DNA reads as TGTGCCAGCAGCACTTGGGCCGGGGACGGTGAGCAGTTCTTC. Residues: CASSTWAGDGEQFF.

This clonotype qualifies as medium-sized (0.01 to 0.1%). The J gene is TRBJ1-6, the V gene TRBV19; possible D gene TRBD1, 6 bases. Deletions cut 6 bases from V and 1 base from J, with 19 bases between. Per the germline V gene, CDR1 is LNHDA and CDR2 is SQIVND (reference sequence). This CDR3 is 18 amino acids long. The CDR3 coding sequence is TGTGCCAGTAGAAGGGGGGGCGAGATGGGGTCCTATAATTCACCCCTCCACTTT. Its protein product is CASRRGGEMGSYNSPLHF.

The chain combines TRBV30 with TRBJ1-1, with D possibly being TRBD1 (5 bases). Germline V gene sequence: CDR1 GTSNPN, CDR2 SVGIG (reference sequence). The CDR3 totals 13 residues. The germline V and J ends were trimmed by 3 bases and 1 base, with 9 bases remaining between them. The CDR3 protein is CAWRAQGNTEAFF. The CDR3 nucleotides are TGTGCCTGGAGGGCTCAGGGGAACACTGAAGCTTTCTTT.

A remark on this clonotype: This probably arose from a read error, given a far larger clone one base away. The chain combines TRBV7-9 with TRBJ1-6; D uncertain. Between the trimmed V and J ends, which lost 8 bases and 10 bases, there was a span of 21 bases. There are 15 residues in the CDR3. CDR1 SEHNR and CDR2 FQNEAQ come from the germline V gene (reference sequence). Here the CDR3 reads CASSPGVGWGSPLHF. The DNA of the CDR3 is TGTGCCAGCTCACCAGGTGTAGGGTGGGGATCACCCCTCCACTTT.

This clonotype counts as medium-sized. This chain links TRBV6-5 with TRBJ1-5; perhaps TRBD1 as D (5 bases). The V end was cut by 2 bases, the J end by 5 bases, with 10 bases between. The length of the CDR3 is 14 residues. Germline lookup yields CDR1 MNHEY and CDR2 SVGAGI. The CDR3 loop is CASSYGGLDQPQHF. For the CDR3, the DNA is TGTGCCAGCAGTTACGGGGGGTTGGATCAGCCCCAGCATTTT.

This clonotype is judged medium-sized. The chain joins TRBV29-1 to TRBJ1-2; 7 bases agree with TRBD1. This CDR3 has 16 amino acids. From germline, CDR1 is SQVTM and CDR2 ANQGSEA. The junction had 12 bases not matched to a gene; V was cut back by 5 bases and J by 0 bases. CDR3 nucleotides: TGCAGCGTTAGGAAACCGGGGGACAGCCCTAACTATGGCTACACCTTC. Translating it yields CSVRKPGDSPNYGYTF.

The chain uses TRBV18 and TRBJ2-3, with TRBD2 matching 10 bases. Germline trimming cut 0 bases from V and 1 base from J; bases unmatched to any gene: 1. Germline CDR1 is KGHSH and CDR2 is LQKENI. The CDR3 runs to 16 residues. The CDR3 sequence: CASSPPSGGGTDTQYF. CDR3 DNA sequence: TGTGCCAGCTCACCACCAAGCGGGGGGGGCACAGATACGCAGTATTTT.

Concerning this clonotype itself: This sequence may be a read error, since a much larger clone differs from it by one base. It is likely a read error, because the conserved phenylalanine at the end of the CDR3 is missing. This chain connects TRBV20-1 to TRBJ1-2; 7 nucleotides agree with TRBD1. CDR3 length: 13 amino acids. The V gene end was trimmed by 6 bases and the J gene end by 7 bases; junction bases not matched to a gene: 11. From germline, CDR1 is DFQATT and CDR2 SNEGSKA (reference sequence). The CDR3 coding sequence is TGCAGTGCCCCCGAAGGCAGGGGGGGTGGCTACACCCTC. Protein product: CSAPEGRGGGYTL.

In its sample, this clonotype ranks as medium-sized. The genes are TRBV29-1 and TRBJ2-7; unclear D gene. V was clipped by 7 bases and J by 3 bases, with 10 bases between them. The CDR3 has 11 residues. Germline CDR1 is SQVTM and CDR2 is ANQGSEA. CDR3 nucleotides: TGCAGCGCCCTTGGGCACTACGAGCAGTACTTC. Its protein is CSALGHYEQYF.

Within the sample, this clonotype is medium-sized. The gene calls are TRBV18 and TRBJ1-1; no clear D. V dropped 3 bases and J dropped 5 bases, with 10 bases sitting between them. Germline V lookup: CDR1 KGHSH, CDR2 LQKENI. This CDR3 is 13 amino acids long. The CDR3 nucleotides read TGTGCCAGCTCACCCTCGACGTGGACTGAAGCTTTCTTT. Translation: CASSPSTWTEAFF.

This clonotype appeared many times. As DNA, the CDR3 is TGTGCCAGTAGAAGTACCCACGTGAGGGGCAAGTCACCCCTCCACTTT. Protein: CASRSTHVRGKSPLHF. The V call is TRBV19, the J call TRBJ1-6; D possibly corresponds to TRBD1 (5 bases). V gave up 6 bases and J gave up 10 bases, with 22 bases separating them. The CDR3 runs 16 residues. CDR1 is LNHDA and CDR2 is SQIVND in the germline V gene (reference sequence).

The CDR3 spells CASSQDWGDQGLTNEKLFF. CDR3 nucleotide sequence: TGTGCCAGCAGCCAAGATTGGGGGGACCAGGGATTAACTAATGAAAAACTGTTTTTT. The chain joins TRBV3-1 to TRBJ1-4, with D possibly matching TRBD1 (5 bases). Germline V gene data show CDR1 as LGHDT and CDR2 as YNNKEL (reference sequence). V was cut by 0 bases and J by 1 base, with 18 bases left in between. The CDR3 loop spans 19 amino acids.

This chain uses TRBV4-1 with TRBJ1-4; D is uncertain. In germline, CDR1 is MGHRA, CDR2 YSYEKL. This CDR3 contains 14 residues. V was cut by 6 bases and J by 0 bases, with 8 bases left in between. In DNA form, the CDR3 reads TGCGCCAGCAGTAGGTATGCAACTAATGAAAAACTGTTTTTT. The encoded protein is CASSRYATNEKLFF.